Given below is one T cell receptor (beta chain) in context. Assay used: immunoSEQ multiplex PCR; TCRdb lists only in-frame clones, some missing. This repertoire shows roughly 48,000 clones, around 92% found once; its top ten account for around 0.25%. This sample is drawn from a study of T cell changes during pregnancy in multiple sclerosis. V shed 2 bases and J shed 3 bases, with 9 bases lying between them. Germline CDR1 reads SGDLS; CDR2 reads YYNGEE. CDR3 length equals 14 residues. The sequence was obtained from a female donor with multiple sclerosis, enrolled in a pregnancy study. The chain carries TRBV9 and TRBJ2-1; no firm D call. The specimen was CD4+ T cells from peripheral blood mononuclear cells, collected in the third trimester of pregnancy. CDR3 region: CASSVTHGYNEQFF. CDR3 sequence (DNA): TGTGCCAGCAGCGTCACTCATGGCTACAATGAGCAGTTCTTC. Using reference TRBV9 and TRBJ2-1 for the parts outside the CDR3, the full variable domain is DSGVTQTPKHLITATGQRVTLRCSPRSGDLSVYWYQQSLDQGLQFLIQYYNGEERAKGNILERFSAQQFPDLHSELNLSSLELGDSALYFCASSVTHGYNEQFFGPGTRLTVL.